One and the same sample provided the 9 T cell receptor beta chains below, sequenced in a study of blood T cells in healthy people across ages. The authors ran a second PCR of roughly 6 to 12 cycles using a sample-barcoded 5' primer and a J-beta primer mix. TCRdb re-derived calls from the 5' RACE reads in MiXCR, one entry per CDR3 protein. The sample consists of approximately 600,000 distinct CDR3 sequences, approximately 59% of them appearing once. Sequenced sample: blood. The receptors were sampled from a man aged 55 to 70 in good health.

Concerning this clonotype: The junction and the germline gene differ at one end; a read error may be behind it. The rearrangement joins TRBV5-1 to TRBJ1-1; the D gene is possibly TRBD1 (6 bases). Germline V gives CDR1 SGHRS, CDR2 YFSETQ. This CDR3 is built from 14 residues. Here the CDR3 reads CASRLAQGQTEAFF. The CDR3 DNA reads TGCGCCAGCAGATTGGCCCAGGGGCAGACTGAAGCTTTCTTT.

The chain has TRBV7-9 and TRBJ2-4; 9 positions agree with TRBD2. The end of the DNA fits TRBJ2-5 better, so the J call may be wrong. The CDR3 length is 17 residues. Germline CDR1 and CDR2: SEHNR and FQNEAQ (reference sequence). The CDR3 region has the DNA TGTGCCGGAATACCGAGGGGAGCGGGGGGCATCGTGGAGACCCAGTACTTC. This sequence encodes CAGIPRGAGGIVETQYF.

The chain joins TRBV29-1 to TRBJ2-1; tentatively, D is TRBD2 (5 bases). CDR1 SQVTM and CDR2 ANQGSEA come from the germline V gene. Trimming took off 8 bases at V and 5 bases at J, with 19 bases between the two ends. CDR3 size: 14 residues. The CDR3 loop is CSIDRHGLNNEQFF. In DNA, the CDR3 is TGCAGCATCGACCGGCACGGACTCAACAATGAGCAGTTCTTC.

This rearrangement joins TRBV4-1 to TRBJ2-5, with TRBD1 matching 8 bases. The ends lost 0 bases at V and 1 base at J; junction bases unmatched: 4. Germline V gene sequence: CDR1 MGHRA, CDR2 YSYEKL. There are 16 residues in the CDR3. CDR3 sequence (DNA): TGCGCCAGCAGCCAAGACCCAGGGGGCTTCCAAGAGACCCAGTACTTC. It specifies CASSQDPGGFQETQYF.

CDR3 DNA sequence: TGCAGTGCTTCAGGGGGGGGCCTAAACGGGGAGCAGTACTTC. Translation gives CSASGGGLNGEQYF. The rearrangement joins TRBV20-1 to TRBJ2-7, with D perhaps matching TRBD1 or TRBD2 (7 bases each). The CDR3 extends over 14 amino acids. The V gene's germline CDR1 is DFQATT and CDR2 SNEGSKA (reference sequence). The V end was cut by 5 bases, the J end by 7 bases, with 21 bases between.

V gene TRBV25-1 combines with J gene TRBJ1-1, with D perhaps TRBD1 (6 bases). Deletions cut 3 bases from V and 4 bases from J, with 12 bases between. The CDR3 covers 14 residues. CDR1 is MGHDK and CDR2 is SYGVNS in the germline V gene. The CDR3 nucleotides are TGTGCCAGCAGTGATGAAGGGGGGAGCACTGAAGCTTTCTTT. This sequence encodes CASSDEGGSTEAFF.

As regards this clonotype: An end of the junction differs from the germline gene, which may be a read error. This chain links TRBV29-1 with TRBJ2-1; D possibly matches TRBD1 or TRBD2 (6 bases each). The germline V gene encodes CDR1 SQVTM and CDR2 ANQGSEA. The CDR3 consists of 17 residues. The CDR3 DNA sequence: TGCAGCCCCTCTCTGGGGGGCCTCTCACCCTTTTACAATGAGCAGTGCTTC. It translates to CSPSLGGLSPFYNEQCF.

The V call is TRBV7-8, the J call TRBJ2-5, with TRBD2 matching 7 bases. Germline V gives CDR1 SGHVS, CDR2 FQNEAQ. The CDR3 is 13 residues long. The junction had 9 bases not matched to a gene; V was cut back by 3 bases and J by 11 bases. In DNA, the CDR3 is TGTGCCAGCAGCTTGGGGGACTACAATGAGCAGTACTTC. It specifies CASSLGDYNEQYF.

J is TRBJ1-5 and V is TRBV9, with D possibly matching TRBD1 (6 bases). This CDR3 region has 15 residues. The germline CDR1 and CDR2 sequences are SGDLS and YYNGEE. Trimming stripped 0 bases from V and 4 bases from J, with 11 bases between. This CDR3 is CASSVGPQGNQPQHF. In DNA form, the CDR3 reads TGTGCCAGCAGCGTAGGCCCACAGGGAAATCAGCCCCAGCATTTT.